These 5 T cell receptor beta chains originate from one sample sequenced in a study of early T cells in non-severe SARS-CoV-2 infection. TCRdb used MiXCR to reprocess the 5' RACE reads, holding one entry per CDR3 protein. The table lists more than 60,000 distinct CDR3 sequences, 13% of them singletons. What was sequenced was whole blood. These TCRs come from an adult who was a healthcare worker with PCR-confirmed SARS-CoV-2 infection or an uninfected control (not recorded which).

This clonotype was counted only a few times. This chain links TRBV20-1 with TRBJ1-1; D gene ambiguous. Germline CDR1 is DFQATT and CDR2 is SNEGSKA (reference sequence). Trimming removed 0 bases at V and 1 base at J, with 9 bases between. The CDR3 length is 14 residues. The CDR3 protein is CSARDIPGNTEAFF. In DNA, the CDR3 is TGCAGTGCTAGAGACATCCCCGGGAACACTGAAGCTTTCTTT.

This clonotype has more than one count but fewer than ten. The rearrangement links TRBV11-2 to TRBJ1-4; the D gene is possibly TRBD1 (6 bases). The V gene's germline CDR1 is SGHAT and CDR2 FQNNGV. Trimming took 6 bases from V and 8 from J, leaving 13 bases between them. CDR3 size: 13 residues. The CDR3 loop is CASSLDRREKLFF. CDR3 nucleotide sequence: TGTGCCAGCAGTTTGGACAGAAGGGAAAAACTGTTTTTT.

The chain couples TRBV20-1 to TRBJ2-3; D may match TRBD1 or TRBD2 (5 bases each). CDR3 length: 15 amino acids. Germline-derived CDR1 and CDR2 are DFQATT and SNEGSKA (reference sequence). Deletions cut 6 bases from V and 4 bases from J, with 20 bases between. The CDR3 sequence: CSAPRQGTLADTQYF. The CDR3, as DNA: TGCAGTGCCCCCCGACAAGGGACGTTAGCAGATACGCAGTATTTT.

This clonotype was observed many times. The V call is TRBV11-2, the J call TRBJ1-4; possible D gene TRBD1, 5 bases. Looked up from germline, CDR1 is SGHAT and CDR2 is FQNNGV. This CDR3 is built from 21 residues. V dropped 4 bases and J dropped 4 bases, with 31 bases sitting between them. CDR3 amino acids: CASSSQYGGSAARRFNEKLFF. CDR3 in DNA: TGTGCCAGCAGCTCCCAGTATGGGGGTTCCGCTGCGAGGAGGTTTAATGAAAAACTGTTTTTT. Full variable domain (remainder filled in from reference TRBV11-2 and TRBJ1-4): EAGVAQSPRYKIIEKRQSVAFWCNPISGHATLYWYQQILGQGPKLLIQFQNNGVVDDSQLPKDRFSAERLKGVDSTLKIQPAKLEDSAVYLCASSSQYGGSAARRFNEKLFFGSGTQLSVL.

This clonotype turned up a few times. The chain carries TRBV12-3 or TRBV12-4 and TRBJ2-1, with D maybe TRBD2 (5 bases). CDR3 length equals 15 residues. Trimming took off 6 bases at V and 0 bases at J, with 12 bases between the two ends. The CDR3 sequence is CASRNTRSSYNEQFF. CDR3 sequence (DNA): TGTGCCAGCAGGAACACTAGAAGCTCCTACAATGAGCAGTTCTTC.